This TCR beta chain originates from a study of PD-1 blockade in classical Hodgkin lymphoma. Whole-study context: On a schedule of every 2 weeks, patients received nivolumab 3 mg/kg intravenously.

About this clone itself: The antigen remains unidentified.

Every patient relapsed after autologous stem cell transplantation, and brentuximab vedotin exposure varied. Repertoires were generated with immunoSEQ multiplex PCR, while TCRdb's copy carries only in-frame clones and drops some. The sample includes 65,000 to 95,000 clones, around 86% of them seen just once. Overall study findings and caveats: Only CD4+ TCR diversity, not CD8+, had risen significantly by C4D1. Newly diagnosed patients were said to have less baseline TCR diversity than healthy donors did.

Between the trimmed V and J ends, which lost 0 bases and 1 base, there was a span of 10 bases. The CDR3 length is 15 residues. Germline-derived CDR1 and CDR2 are SGHNT and YYREEE (reference sequence). This sample comprised peripheral blood mononuclear cells (PBMCs), obtained at baseline. This clonotype was sampled from a human donor with classical Hodgkin lymphoma. The chain uses TRBV5-4 and TRBJ2-5; D may be TRBD2 (6 bases). CDR3 DNA sequence: TGTGCCAGCAGCTTGGTGGGGACTCTCCAAGAGACCCAGTACTTC. It specifies CASSLVGTLQETQYF. Full variable domain (missing parts from reference TRBV5-4 and TRBJ2-5): ETGVTQSPTHLIKTRGQQVTLRCSSQSGHNTVSWYQQALGQGPQFIFQYYREEENGRGNFPPRFSGLQFPNYSSELNVNALELDDSALYLCASSLVGTLQETQYFGPGTRLLVL.